Here is one TCR beta chain with its context. Germline CDR1 and CDR2: MDHEN and SYDVKM. The CDR3 covers 13 residues. The V gene lost 6 bases and the J gene lost 3 bases, with 11 bases spanning the gap. Some clones are missing from TCRdb's copy, which holds only in-frame ones; the method was immunoSEQ multiplex PCR. Here the sample spans hundreds of thousands of clones, approximately 85% being singletons. This specimen comes from a study of shared T cell receptors in the human thymus. These sequences were also reported in another study, on human thymus T cells. That source reports: Obtained as resections during corrective heart surgery, the thymus tissue was then studied. Thymic repertoires from unrelated individuals overlapped highly, related research reported.

The TCR originated in a girl in the first two years of life with a congenital heart defect. The specimen was thymocytes. The chain couples TRBV28 to TRBJ2-5, with D perhaps TRBD2 (6 bases). In DNA form, the CDR3 reads TGTGCCAGCAGCAGGGACTCCGAAGAGACCCAGTACTTC. Amino acids: CASSRDSEETQYF.